The 4 T cell receptor beta chains below were found in one sample sequenced in a study of cytomegalovirus exposure and HLA in healthy donors. The PCR was carried out with 60 Vbeta primers and 13 Jbeta primers. The table came from immunoSEQ multiplex PCR; TCRdb's copy has only in-frame clones and leaves some out. This sample's table reports about 41,000 clones. Sequencing was performed on PBMCs. The source is a man aged 25 to 40 in good health and CMV-seronegative.

This sequence joins TRBV19 and TRBJ2-7; 8 bases are shared with TRBD2. CDR1 and CDR2 from the germline V gene are LNHDA and SQIVND (reference sequence). The CDR3 sequence is 15 residues long. The trim removed 5 bases at V and 2 bases at J, leaving 8 bases unmatched. The CDR3 DNA is TGTGCCAGTAGTGGAGAGGCGGGGGGAGCCTACGAGCAGTACTTC. This sequence encodes CASSGEAGGAYEQYF.

J is TRBJ1-5 and V is TRBV7-2; maybe TRBD1 (5 bases). Germline V gene lookup returns CDR1 SGHTA and CDR2 FQGNSA. The CDR3 loop spans 13 amino acids. Trimming stripped 8 bases from V and 6 bases from J, with 14 bases between. CDR3 residues: CASARGAFQPQHF. In nucleotides, the CDR3 is TGTGCCAGCGCGCGGGGCGCCTTTCAGCCCCAGCATTTT.

This chain connects TRBV14 to TRBJ2-3; tentatively, D is TRBD1 (5 bases). The V and J ends lost 2 bases and 4 bases respectively, with 7 bases between them. Germline assignment: CDR1 SGHDN and CDR2 FVKESK. CDR3 length: 13 residues. The CDR3 region is CASSQLGADTQYF. The CDR3 nucleotides read TGTGCCAGCAGCCAATTAGGGGCAGATACGCAGTATTTT.

The chain carries TRBV5-4 and TRBJ1-2, with TRBD1 matching over 9 bases. The CDR3 runs 16 residues. V dropped 0 bases and J dropped 6; count of bases not matched to a gene: 9. The germline CDR1 and CDR2 sequences are SGHNT and YYREEE (reference sequence). In DNA form, the CDR3 reads TGTGCCAGCAGCTTGGATTTTACGGACAGGGGTAATGGCTACACCTTC. This gives the protein CASSLDFTDRGNGYTF.